The 20 T cell receptor beta chains reported below all come from one sample, sequenced in a study of T-cell memory formation after mild COVID-19. TCRdb processed the 5' RACE reads anew with MiXCR; each CDR3 protein has one entry. This sample has 350,000 to 450,000 distinct CDR3 sequences, with around 20% found just once. Source material: PBMCs or a T cell subset sorted from them (not recorded which). The receptors shown here come from an adult woman who had mild COVID-19 (a few samples of this study predate the infection). Cell type and time point are not known.

This chain joins TRBV4-3 and TRBJ2-7; 9 bases are a match to TRBD1. The CDR3 spans 14 residues. Germline V CDR1 and CDR2: LGHNA, YSLEER. J was trimmed by 2 bases and V by 2 bases; bases with no gene match: 1. CDR3 amino acids: CASSQRDRAYEQYF. CDR3 nucleotides: TGCGCCAGCAGCCAACGGGACAGGGCCTACGAGCAGTACTTC.

V is TRBV3-1 and J is TRBJ2-1; 9 bases line up with TRBD2. From germline, CDR1 is LGHDT and CDR2 YNNKEL (reference sequence). The CDR3 sequence is 17 residues long. V gave up 3 bases and J gave up 4 bases; unmatched junction bases: 10. The CDR3 nucleotides are TGTGCCAGCAGCCATCCCCCCGGCAGCGGGGGGTACAATGAGCAGTTCTTC. Amino acid sequence: CASSHPPGSGGYNEQFF.

This clonotype was seen once. The chain combines TRBV12-3 or TRBV12-4 with TRBJ2-5; TRBD1 matches at 10 bases. This CDR3 has 14 residues. Unmatched junction bases numbered 3, after V lost 7 bases and J lost 1 base. CDR3 sequence reads: CASTRTGGQETQYF. CDR3 DNA sequence: TGTGCCAGCACGAGGACAGGGGGCCAAGAGACCCAGTACTTC.

Only a few counts were recorded for this clonotype. In DNA, the CDR3 is TGTGCCAGCAGCCCGACAGGAGGGATATATAGCAATCAGCCCCAGCATTTT. It translates to CASSPTGGIYSNQPQHF. The chain joins TRBV27 to TRBJ1-5; TRBD1 might be the D (6 bases). The germline V and J ends were trimmed by 6 bases and 0 bases, with 18 bases remaining between them. The CDR3 runs 17 residues. Germline CDR1 MNHEY, CDR2 SMNVEV (reference sequence).

This clonotype was picked up many times. The chain carries TRBV12-3 or TRBV12-4 and TRBJ2-7; unclear D gene. V was trimmed by 1 base and J by 5 bases, leaving 6 bases between them. The CDR3 runs to 12 residues. DNA of the CDR3: TGTGCCAGCAGTTTAGTGGCTCACGAGCAGTACTTC. This codes for CASSLVAHEQYF.

The J gene is TRBJ2-1, the V gene TRBV7-6; 11 bases map to TRBD2. The trim removed 4 bases at V and 5 bases at J, leaving 22 bases unmatched. CDR1 is SGHVS, CDR2 FNYEAQ, per germline. This CDR3 contains 21 residues. The CDR3 coding sequence is TGTGCCAGCAGCTACACCCCGGGACAGGGAACTACTAGCGGGAGAGACAATGAGCAGTTCTTC. Protein sequence: CASSYTPGQGTTSGRDNEQFF.

The table lists this clonotype with a few counts. The chain is built from TRBV7-9 and TRBJ2-6; 9 bases are a match to TRBD1. Germline values: CDR1 SEHNR, CDR2 FQNEAQ (reference sequence). The CDR3 sequence is 19 residues long. J was trimmed by 0 bases and V by 4 bases; bases with no gene match: 10. The CDR3 loop reads CASSSRLNRGLSGANVLTF. DNA for the CDR3: TGTGCCAGCAGCTCCAGACTTAACAGGGGGCTCTCTGGGGCCAACGTCCTGACTTTC.

This clonotype occurred a few times. The chain recombines TRBV20-1 with TRBJ2-2; 9 bases agree with TRBD2. CDR1 and CDR2 from the germline V gene are DFQATT and SNEGSKA (reference sequence). The CDR3 consists of 14 residues. The CDR3 is CGGEKGAGGGELFF. CDR3 bases: TGCGGCGGCGAAAAGGGAGCGGGAGGCGGGGAGCTGTTTTTT.

The chain joins TRBV5-5 to TRBJ2-3; D is undetermined. Per germline, CDR1 SGHKS and CDR2 YYEKEE (reference sequence). Between the trimmed V and J ends, which lost 4 bases and 5 bases, there was a span of 17 bases. The CDR3 covers 15 residues. In nucleotides, the CDR3 is TGTGCCAGCAGCCCTCAAGGTTCCCGCGGAGATACGCAGTATTTT. As protein: CASSPQGSRGDTQYF. The full variable domain, in which reference TRBV5-5 and TRBJ2-3 provide the parts outside the CDR3, is DAGVTQSPTHLIKTRGQQVTLRCSPISGHKSVSWYQQVLGQGPQFIFQYYEKEERGRGNFPDRFSARQFPNYSSELNVNALLLGDSALYLCASSPQGSRGDTQYFGPGTRLTVL.

The CDR3 region has the DNA TGTGCCAGCAGCTCCGGGACTAGCGGGGGTGAGCAGTTCTTC. This gives the protein CASSSGTSGGEQFF. This chain connects TRBV14 to TRBJ2-1, with 14 bases identical to TRBD2. V lost 5 bases, J lost 9 bases, and 3 bases stayed unmatched. This CDR3 region has 14 residues. Germline loops: CDR1 SGHDN, CDR2 FVKESK. Together with reference TRBV14 and TRBJ2-1, the CDR3 gives the full variable domain: EAGVTQFPSHSVIEKGQTVTLRCDPISGHDNLYWYRRVMGKEIKFLLHFVKESKQDESGMPNNRFLAERTGGTYSTLKVQPAELEDSGVYFCASSSGTSGGEQFFGPGTRLTVL.

The chain has TRBV12-3 or TRBV12-4 and TRBJ2-5; TRBD1 agrees at 8 bases. This CDR3 has 14 amino acids. Trimming cost V 4 bases and J 5 bases; bases outside gene matches: 6. CDR3 coding DNA: TGTGCCAGCAGTTCTAACAGGGGGAAGGAGACCCAGTACTTC. It codes for CASSSNRGKETQYF.

The chain uses TRBV7-3 and TRBJ2-1, with 7 bases aligning to TRBD2. V shed 4 bases and J 7 bases; nucleotides not matched to a gene: 10. This CDR3 comprises 15 residues. Germline CDR1 SGHTA, CDR2 FQGTGA. The CDR3 reads CASSWVSTSVNEQFF. CDR3 sequence (DNA): TGTGCCAGCAGCTGGGTCTCAACTAGCGTAAATGAGCAGTTCTTC.

This clonotype appeared a few times. This chain links TRBV24-1 with TRBJ2-7; possibly TRBD2 for D (5 bases). CDR1 KGHDR and CDR2 SFDVKD come from the germline V gene. The germline V and J ends were trimmed by 9 bases and 0 bases, with 11 bases remaining between them. The CDR3 runs to 13 residues. The CDR3 DNA is TGTGCCACCGGGGAGTCCAGCTCCTACGAGCAGTACTTC. Encoded protein: CATGESSSYEQYF.

The chain combines TRBV4-3 with TRBJ1-1; D is undetermined. CDR3 length equals 13 residues. The ends were cut back, 3 bases at V and 5 bases at J, with 10 bases in the middle. Germline CDR1 is LGHNA and CDR2 is YSLEER. CDR3 region: CASSQTHGTEAFF. The CDR3 DNA reads TGCGCCAGCAGCCAGACTCATGGGACTGAAGCTTTCTTT.

This clonotype was seen a handful of times. This chain uses TRBV14 with TRBJ2-7; no clear D. Between the trimmed V and J ends, which lost 0 bases and 1 base, there was a span of 16 bases. From germline, CDR1 is SGHDN and CDR2 FVKESK. The CDR3 is 17 amino acids. Here the CDR3 reads CASSQDTVRVRSYEQYF. The CDR3 DNA sequence: TGTGCCAGCAGCCAAGATACCGTAAGGGTGAGGTCCTACGAGCAGTACTTC.

A few counts support this clonotype. The chain couples TRBV7-3 to TRBJ2-7; D is tentatively TRBD1 or TRBD2 (5 bases each). The germline V gene has CDR1 SGHTA and CDR2 FQGTGA. V gave up 4 bases and J gave up 2 bases, with 15 bases separating them. The CDR3 has 15 amino acids. CDR3 DNA: TGTGCCAGCAGCTACCAGCCCGGGACGCCCTACGAGCAGTACTTC. It codes for CASSYQPGTPYEQYF.

The rearrangement links TRBV6-5 to TRBJ1-5, with 11 bases fitting TRBD1. Germline assignment: CDR1 MNHEY and CDR2 SVGAGI. The CDR3 has 15 amino acids. The trim removed 6 bases at V and 6 bases at J, leaving 7 bases unmatched. The CDR3 region is CASRAGQGASQPQHF. The CDR3 nucleotides read TGTGCCAGCAGGGCAGGACAGGGGGCCAGTCAGCCCCAGCATTTT.

There are a few counts of this clonotype. The chain employs TRBV6-5 and TRBJ2-7; 9 bases line up with TRBD1. Germline CDR1 MNHEY, CDR2 SVGAGI. CDR3 length: 19 residues. V was pared by 0 bases and J by 0 bases, with 12 bases of the junction left unmatched. CDR3 in DNA: TGTGCCAGCAGTTACTCCGGGACAGGGCACCACCTGAGCTCCTACGAGCAGTACTTC. Encoded protein: CASSYSGTGHHLSSYEQYF.

This clonotype has a count of ten or more. The rearrangement uses TRBV12-3 or TRBV12-4 and TRBJ2-2; D not resolved. The CDR3 loop spans 11 amino acids. V gave up 5 bases and J gave up 5 bases, with 3 bases separating them. CDR3 loop: CASSETGELFF. The CDR3, as DNA: TGTGCCAGCAGTGAGACCGGGGAGCTGTTTTTT.

This sequence joins TRBV27 and TRBJ1-1; a weak D match, TRBD1 (5 bases). This CDR3 has 14 residues. Germline CDR1 and CDR2: MNHEY and SMNVEV (reference sequence). Trimming cost V 2 bases and J 5 bases, with 12 bases left between them. This CDR3 is CASSLVIGGTEAFF. CDR3 DNA sequence: TGTGCCAGCAGTTTAGTGATCGGGGGAACTGAAGCTTTCTTT.